This record covers a single T cell receptor beta chain. Its antigen is unknown. Relative to the germline gene, one junction end is altered; a read error may explain this. In the same sample, other DNA sequences code for this CDR3. This entry is derived from a study of siplizumab effects on memory and regulatory T cells. Where three donor pairs were concerned, the unstimulated naive, memory, effector memory and TEMRA subsets underwent sequencing. The study, taken as a whole, reports: Roughly 80-96% of proliferating CD4+ or CD8+ clones lacked an assignable naive or memory phenotype.

Here immunoSEQ multiplex PCR was the method, and the copy in TCRdb shows in-frame clones only, minus some. The profile shows over 50,000 clones, around 78% of them singletons. Input material: memory CD4+ T cells sorted from blood. This sequence was found in a human donor in good health.

CDR3 sequence (DNA): TGTGCCAGTAGTCAAGGGCTTTCTGGAAACACCATATATTTC. It is translated as CASSQGLSGNTIYF. The chain links TRBV19 to TRBJ1-3; D not resolved. Germline V gives CDR1 LNHDA, CDR2 SQIVND (reference sequence). The CDR3 loop spans 14 amino acids.